This T cell receptor beta chain was captured in a study of blood T cell repertoires in COVID-19. The CDR3 has 13 amino acids. Per the germline V gene, CDR1 is MNHEY and CDR2 is SVGAGI. V shed 6 bases and J shed 4 bases, with 12 bases lying between them. Here immunoSEQ multiplex PCR was the method, and the copy in TCRdb shows in-frame clones only, minus some. Counted here are 56,000 or so clones, approximately 80% occurring once; the ten biggest clones make up over 2%. The sequence came from a man between 50 and 59 years old with acute or convalescent COVID-19. Sequenced input: peripheral blood. The chain combines TRBV6-5 with TRBJ1-1, with no clear D. Here the CDR3 reads CASRKLSSTEAFF. DNA for the CDR3: TGTGCCAGCAGAAAATTATCGAGCACTGAAGCTTTCTTT.